Given below is one TCR beta chain in context. This record belongs to a study of beta chain features in type 1 diabetes. The germline V and J ends were trimmed by 4 bases and 7 bases, with 13 bases remaining between them. Germline V lookup: CDR1 SGHNT, CDR2 YENEEA. The CDR3 spans 13 residues. What was sequenced were expressed TCRB transcripts, since all of the isolated RNA had been reverse transcribed. TCRdb keeps only in-frame clones here, not all; method: immunoSEQ multiplex PCR. The sample lists about 110,000 clones; less than 40% were seen once. V is TRBV11-3 and J is TRBJ1-2; maybe TRBD1 (6 bases). Material: stem cell memory CD4+ T cells from blood. The clonotype originates from a woman aged 18 to 35 in good health. CDR3: CASSSRDTSGYTF. CDR3 coding DNA: TGTGCCAGCAGCTCCCGGGACACTTCTGGCTACACCTTC.